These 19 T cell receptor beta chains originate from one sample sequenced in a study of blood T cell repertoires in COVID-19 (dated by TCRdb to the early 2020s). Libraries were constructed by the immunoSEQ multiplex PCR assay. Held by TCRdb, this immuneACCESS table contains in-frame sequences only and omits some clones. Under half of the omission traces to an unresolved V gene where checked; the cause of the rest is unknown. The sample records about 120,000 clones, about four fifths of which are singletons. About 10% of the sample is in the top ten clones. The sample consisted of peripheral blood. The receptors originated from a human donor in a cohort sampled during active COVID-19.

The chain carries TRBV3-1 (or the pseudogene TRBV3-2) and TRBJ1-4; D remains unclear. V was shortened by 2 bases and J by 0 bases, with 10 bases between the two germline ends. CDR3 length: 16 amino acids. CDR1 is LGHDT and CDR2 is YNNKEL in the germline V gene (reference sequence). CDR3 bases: TGTGCCAGCAGCCAATACCACAGTTCAACTAATGAAAAACTGTTTTTT. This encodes CASSQYHSSTNEKLFF.

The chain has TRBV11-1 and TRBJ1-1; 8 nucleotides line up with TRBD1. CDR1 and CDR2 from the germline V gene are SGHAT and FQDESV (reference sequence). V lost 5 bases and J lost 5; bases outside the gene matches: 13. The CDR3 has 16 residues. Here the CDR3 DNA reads TGTGCCAGCAGCCGAGATCCAGGGGGCGCGGAGACTGAAGCTTTCTTT. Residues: CASSRDPGGAETEAFF.

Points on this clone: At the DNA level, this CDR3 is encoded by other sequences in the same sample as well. CDR3 loop: CASSVGGGSYNEQFF. DNA for the CDR3: TGTGCCAGCAGCGTAGGCGGGGGCTCCTACAATGAGCAGTTCTTC. The V gene is TRBV9, the J gene TRBJ2-1; 7 bases are shared with TRBD2. The V and J ends lost 0 bases and 0 bases, in that order; junction bases with no gene match: 0. CDR1 is SGDLS, CDR2 YYNGEE, per germline. The CDR3 contains 15 residues.

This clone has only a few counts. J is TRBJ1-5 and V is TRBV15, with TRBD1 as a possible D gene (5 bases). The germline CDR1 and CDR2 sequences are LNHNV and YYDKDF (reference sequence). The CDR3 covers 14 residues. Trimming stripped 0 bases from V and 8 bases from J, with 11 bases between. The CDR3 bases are TGTGCCACCAGCAGAGATCTTCAAGGGGAGCCCCAGCATTTT. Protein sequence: CATSRDLQGEPQHF. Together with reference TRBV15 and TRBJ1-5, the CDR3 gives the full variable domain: DAMVIQNPRYQVTQFGKPVTLSCSQTLNHNVMYWYQQKSSQAPKLLFHYYDKDFNNEADTPDNFQSRRPNTSFCFLDIRSPGLGDTAMYLCATSRDLQGEPQHFGDGTRLSIL.

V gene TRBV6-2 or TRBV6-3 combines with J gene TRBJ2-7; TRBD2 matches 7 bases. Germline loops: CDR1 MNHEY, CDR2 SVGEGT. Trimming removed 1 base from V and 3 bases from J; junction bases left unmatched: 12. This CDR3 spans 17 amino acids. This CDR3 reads CASSYFIGAGTYYEQYF. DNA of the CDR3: TGTGCCAGCAGTTACTTCATAGGAGCGGGGACCTACTACGAGCAGTACTTC.

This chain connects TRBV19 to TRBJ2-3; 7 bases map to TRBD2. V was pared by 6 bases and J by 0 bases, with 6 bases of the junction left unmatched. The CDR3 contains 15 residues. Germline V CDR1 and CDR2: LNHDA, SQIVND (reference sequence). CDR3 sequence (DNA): TGTGCCAGTAGACCACTAGCGTATAGCACAGATACGCAGTATTTT. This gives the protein CASRPLAYSTDTQYF.

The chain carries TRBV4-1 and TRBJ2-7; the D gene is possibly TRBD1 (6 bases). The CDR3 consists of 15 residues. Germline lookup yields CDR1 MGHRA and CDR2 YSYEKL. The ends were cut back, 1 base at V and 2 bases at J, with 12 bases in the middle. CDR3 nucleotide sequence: TGCGCCAGCAGCCAAGTCCAGGGGCCCACCTACGAGCAGTACTTC. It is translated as CASSQVQGPTYEQYF.

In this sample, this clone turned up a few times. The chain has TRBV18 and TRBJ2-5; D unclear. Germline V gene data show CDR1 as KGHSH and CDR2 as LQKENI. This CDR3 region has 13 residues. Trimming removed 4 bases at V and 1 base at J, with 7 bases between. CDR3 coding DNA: TGTGCCAGCTCACTCAGGCCCCAAGAGACCCAGTACTTC. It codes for CASSLRPQETQYF.

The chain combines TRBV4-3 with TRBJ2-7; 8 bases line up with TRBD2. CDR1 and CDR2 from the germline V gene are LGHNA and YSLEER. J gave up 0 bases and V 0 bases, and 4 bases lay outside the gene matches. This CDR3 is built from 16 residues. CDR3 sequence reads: CASSQDSGGTSYEQYF. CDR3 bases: TGCGCCAGCAGCCAAGATTCGGGGGGGACCTCCTACGAGCAGTACTTC.

Written as DNA, the CDR3 is TGTGCCACTTTAACGAGGGGAGCGGGTGAAAAACTGTTTTTT. Translating gives CATLTRGAGEKLFF. The rearrangement joins TRBV28 to TRBJ1-4; maybe TRBD1 (5 bases). Per germline, CDR1 MDHEN and CDR2 SYDVKM. Trimming left V 10 bases short and J 7 bases short, with 19 bases between. The CDR3 extends over 14 amino acids.

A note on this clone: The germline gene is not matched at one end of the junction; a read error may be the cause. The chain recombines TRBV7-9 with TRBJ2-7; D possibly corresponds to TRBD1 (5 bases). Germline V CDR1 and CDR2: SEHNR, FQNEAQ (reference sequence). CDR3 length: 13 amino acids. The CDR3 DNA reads TGTGCCAGCACCGCAGACAGTTGGGGCGAGCATTACTTC. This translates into CASTADSWGEHYF.

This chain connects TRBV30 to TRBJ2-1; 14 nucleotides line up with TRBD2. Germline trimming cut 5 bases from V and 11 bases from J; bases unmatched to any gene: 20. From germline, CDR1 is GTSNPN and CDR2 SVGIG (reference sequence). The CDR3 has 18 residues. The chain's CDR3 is CAWGPVGTSGRGLNKQFF. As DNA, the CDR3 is TGTGCCTGGGGTCCGGTGGGGACTAGCGGGAGAGGGCTAAATAAGCAGTTCTTC. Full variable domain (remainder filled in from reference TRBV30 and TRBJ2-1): SQTIHQWPATLVQPVGSPLSLECTVEGTSNPNLYWYRQAAGRGLQLLFYSVGIGQISSEVPQNLSASRPQDRQFILSSKKLLLSDSGFYLCAWGPVGTSGRGLNKQFFGPGTRLTVL.

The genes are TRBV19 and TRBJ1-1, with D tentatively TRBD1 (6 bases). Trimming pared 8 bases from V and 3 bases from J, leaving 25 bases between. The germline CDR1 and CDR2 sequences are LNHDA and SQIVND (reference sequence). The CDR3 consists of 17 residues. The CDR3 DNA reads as TGTGCCAGTTTTTCCGGCCTCGACTTGACAGGCGACACTGAAGCTTTCTTT. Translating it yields CASFSGLDLTGDTEAFF.

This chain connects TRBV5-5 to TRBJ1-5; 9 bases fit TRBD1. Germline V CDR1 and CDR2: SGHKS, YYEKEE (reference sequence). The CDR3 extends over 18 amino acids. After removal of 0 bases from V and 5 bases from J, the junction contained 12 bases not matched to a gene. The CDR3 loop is CASSLAFLGQGLDQPQHF. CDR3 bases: TGTGCCAGCAGCTTGGCCTTCCTCGGACAGGGGTTGGATCAGCCCCAGCATTTT.

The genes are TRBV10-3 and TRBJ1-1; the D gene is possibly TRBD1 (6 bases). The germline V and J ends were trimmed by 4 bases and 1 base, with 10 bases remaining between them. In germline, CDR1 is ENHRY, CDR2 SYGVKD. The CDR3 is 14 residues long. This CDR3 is CAISVGQQNTEAFF. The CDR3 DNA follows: TGTGCCATCAGTGTCGGACAGCAGAACACTGAAGCTTTCTTT.

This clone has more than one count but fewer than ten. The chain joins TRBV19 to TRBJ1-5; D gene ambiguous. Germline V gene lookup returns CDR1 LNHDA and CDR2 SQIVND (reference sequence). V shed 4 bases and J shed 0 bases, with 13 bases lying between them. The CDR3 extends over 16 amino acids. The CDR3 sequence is CASSSTDTYSNQPQHF. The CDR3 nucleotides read TGTGCCAGTAGTAGTACTGACACATATAGCAATCAGCCCCAGCATTTT.

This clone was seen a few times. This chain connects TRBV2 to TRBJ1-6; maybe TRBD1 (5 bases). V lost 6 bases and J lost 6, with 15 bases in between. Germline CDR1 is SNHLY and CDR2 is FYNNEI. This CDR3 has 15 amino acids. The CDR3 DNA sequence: TGTGCCAGCAGAAAATTTGGGGGGAGTAATTCACCCCTCCACTTT. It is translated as CASRKFGGSNSPLHF. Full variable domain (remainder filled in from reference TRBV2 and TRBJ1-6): EPEVTQTPSHQVTQMGQEVILRCVPISNHLYFYWYRQILGQKVEFLVSFYNNEISEKSEIFDDQFSVERPDGSNFTLKIRSTKLEDSAMYFCASRKFGGSNSPLHFGNGTRLTVT.

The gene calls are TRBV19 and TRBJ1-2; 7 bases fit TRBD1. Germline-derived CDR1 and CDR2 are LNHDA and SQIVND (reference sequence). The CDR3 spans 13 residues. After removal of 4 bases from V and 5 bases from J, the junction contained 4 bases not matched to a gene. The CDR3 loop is CASSTGTEYGYTF. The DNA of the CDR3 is TGTGCCAGTAGTACCGGGACAGAATATGGCTACACCTTC.

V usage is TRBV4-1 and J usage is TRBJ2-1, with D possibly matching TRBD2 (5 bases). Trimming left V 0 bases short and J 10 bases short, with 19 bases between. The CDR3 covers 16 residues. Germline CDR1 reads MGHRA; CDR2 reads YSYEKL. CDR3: CASSQDFSVSNREQFF. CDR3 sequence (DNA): TGCGCCAGCAGCCAAGATTTTAGCGTCTCAAATCGGGAGCAGTTCTTC.